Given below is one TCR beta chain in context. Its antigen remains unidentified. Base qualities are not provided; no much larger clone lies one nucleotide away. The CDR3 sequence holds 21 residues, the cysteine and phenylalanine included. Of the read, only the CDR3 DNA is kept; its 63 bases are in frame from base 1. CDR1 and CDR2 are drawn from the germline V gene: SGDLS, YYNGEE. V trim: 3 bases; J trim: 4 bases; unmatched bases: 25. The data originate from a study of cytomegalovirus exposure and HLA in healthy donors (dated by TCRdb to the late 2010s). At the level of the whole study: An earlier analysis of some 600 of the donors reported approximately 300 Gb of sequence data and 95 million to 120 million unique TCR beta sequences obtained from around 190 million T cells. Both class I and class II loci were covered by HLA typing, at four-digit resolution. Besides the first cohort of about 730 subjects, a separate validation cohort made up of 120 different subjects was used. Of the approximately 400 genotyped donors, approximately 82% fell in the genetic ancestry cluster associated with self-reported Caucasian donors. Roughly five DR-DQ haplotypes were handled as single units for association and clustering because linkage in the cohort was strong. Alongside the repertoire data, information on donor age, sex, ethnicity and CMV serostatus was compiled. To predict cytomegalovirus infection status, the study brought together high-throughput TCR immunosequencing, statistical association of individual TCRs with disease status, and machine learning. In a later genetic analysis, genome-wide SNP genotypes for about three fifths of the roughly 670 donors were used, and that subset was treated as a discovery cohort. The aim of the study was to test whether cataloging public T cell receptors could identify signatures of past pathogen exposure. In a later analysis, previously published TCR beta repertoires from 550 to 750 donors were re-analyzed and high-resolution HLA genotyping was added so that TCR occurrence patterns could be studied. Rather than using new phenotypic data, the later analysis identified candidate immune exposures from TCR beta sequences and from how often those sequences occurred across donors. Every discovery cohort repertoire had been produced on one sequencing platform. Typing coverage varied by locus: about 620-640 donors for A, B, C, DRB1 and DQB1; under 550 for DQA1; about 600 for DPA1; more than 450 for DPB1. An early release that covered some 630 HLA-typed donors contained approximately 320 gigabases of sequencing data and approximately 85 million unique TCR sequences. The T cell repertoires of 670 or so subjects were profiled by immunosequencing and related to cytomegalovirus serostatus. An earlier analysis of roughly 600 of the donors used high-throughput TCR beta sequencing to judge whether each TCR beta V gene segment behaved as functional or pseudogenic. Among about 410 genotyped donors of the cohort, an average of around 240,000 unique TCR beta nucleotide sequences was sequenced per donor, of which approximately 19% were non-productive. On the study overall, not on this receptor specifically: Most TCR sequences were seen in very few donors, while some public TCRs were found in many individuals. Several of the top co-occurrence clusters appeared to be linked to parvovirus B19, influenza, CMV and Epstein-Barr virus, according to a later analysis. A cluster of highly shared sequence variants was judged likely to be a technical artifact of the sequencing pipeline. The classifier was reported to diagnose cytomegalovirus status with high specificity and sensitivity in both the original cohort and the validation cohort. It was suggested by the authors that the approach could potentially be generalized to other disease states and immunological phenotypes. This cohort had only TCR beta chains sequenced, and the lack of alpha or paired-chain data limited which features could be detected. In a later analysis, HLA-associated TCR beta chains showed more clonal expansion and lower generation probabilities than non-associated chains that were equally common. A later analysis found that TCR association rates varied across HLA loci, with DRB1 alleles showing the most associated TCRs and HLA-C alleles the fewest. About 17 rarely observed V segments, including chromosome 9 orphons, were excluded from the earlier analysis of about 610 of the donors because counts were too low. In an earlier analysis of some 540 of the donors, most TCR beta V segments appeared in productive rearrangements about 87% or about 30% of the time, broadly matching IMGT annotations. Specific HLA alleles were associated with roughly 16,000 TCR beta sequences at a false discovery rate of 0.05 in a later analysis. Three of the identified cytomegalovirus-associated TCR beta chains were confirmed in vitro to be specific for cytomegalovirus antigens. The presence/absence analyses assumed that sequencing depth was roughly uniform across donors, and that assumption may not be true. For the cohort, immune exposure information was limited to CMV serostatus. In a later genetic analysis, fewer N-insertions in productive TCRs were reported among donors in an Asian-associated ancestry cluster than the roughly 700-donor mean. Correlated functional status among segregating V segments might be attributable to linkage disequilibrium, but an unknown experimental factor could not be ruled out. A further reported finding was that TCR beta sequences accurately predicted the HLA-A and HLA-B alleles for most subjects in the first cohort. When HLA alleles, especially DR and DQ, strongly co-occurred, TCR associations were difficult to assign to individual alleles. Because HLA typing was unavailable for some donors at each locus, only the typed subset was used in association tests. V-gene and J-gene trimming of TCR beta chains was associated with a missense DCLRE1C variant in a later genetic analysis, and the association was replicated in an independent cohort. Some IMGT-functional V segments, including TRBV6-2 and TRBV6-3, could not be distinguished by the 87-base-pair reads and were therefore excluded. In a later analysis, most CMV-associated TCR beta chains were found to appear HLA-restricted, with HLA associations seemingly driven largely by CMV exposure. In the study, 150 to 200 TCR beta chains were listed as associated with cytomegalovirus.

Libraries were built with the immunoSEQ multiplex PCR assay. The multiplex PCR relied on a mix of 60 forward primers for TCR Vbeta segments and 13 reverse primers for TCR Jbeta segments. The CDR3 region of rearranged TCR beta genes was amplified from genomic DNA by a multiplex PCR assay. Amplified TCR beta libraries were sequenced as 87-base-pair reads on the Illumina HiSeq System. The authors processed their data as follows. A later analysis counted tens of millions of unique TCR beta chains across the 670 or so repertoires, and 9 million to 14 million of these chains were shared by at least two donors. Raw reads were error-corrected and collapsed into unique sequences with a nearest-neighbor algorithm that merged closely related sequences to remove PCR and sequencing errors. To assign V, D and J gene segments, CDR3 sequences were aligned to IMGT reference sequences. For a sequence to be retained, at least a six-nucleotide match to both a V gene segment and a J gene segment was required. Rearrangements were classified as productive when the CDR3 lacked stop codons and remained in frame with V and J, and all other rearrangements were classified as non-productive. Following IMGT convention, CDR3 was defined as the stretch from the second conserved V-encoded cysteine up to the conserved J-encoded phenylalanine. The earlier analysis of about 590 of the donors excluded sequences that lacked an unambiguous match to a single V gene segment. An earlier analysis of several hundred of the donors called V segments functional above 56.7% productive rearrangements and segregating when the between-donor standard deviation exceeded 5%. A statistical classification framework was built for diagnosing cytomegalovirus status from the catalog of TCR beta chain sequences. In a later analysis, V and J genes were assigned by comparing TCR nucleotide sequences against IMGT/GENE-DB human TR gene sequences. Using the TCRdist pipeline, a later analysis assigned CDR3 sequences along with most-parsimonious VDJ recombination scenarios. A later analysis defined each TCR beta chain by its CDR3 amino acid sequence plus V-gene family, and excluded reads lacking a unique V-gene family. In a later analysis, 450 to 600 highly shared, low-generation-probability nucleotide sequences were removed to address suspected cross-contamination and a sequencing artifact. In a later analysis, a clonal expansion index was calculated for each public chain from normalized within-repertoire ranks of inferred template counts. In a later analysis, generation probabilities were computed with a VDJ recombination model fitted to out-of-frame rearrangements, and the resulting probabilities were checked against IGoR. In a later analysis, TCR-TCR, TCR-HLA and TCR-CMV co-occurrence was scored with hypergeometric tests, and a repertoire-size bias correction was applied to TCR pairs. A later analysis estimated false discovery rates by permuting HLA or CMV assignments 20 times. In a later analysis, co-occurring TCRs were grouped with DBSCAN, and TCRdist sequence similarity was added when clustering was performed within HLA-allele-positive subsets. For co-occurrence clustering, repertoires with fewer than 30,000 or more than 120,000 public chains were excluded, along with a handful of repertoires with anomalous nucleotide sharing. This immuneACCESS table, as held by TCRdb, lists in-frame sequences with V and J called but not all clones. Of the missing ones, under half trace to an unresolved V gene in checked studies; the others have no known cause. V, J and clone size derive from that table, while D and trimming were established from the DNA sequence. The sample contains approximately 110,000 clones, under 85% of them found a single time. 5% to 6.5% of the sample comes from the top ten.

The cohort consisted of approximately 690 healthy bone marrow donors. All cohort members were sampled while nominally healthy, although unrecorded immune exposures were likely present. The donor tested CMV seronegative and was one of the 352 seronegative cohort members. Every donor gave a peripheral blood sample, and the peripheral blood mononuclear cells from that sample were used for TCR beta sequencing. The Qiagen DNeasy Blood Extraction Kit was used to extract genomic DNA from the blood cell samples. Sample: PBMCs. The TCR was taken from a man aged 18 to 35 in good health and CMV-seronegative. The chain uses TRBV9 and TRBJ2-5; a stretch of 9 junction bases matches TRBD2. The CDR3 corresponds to CASSGGTTGSRAGGSGETQYF. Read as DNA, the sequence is TGTGCCAGCAGCGGAGGAACAACAGGCTCCCGAGCGGGAGGTAGTGGAGAGACCCAGTACTTC.